A single sample gave rise to the 23 T cell receptor beta chains below, sequenced in a study of blood T cell repertoires in COVID-19. The repertoire was sequenced with immunoSEQ multiplex PCR; TCRdb's copy has only in-frame clones and lacks some. Here the sample spans 40,000 to 60,000 clones, roughly 84% being singletons. Sequencing used peripheral blood. The source is a human donor in a cohort sampled during active COVID-19.

The CDR3 coding sequence is TGTGCCAGCAGTTACTCGGGGGGGAGGAATTCACCCCTCCACTTT. Amino acid sequence: CASSYSGGRNSPLHF. This sequence joins TRBV6-5 and TRBJ1-6, with D possibly matching TRBD1 (5 bases). The CDR3 contains 15 residues. The ends were cut back, 0 bases at V and 7 bases at J, with 10 bases in the middle. Germline assignment: CDR1 MNHEY and CDR2 SVGAGI.

This chain connects TRBV6-5 to TRBJ1-2, with D possibly matching TRBD1 (6 bases). V lost 4 bases and J 4 bases, leaving 10 bases between the germline ends. CDR1 is MNHEY, CDR2 SVGAGI, per germline. The CDR3 has 13 residues. The CDR3 loop is CASSLTGGYGYTF. The CDR3 bases are TGTGCCAGCAGTTTGACAGGTGGCTATGGCTACACCTTC.

The chain combines TRBV7-3 with TRBJ2-2; 14 bases agree with TRBD2. The germline gives CDR1 SGHTA, CDR2 FQGTGA. Germline trimming cut 1 base from V and 5 bases from J; bases unmatched to any gene: 3. The CDR3 is 17 residues long. CDR3 sequence reads: CASSLKGTSGSTGELFF. The CDR3 DNA reads as TGTGCCAGCAGCTTAAAGGGGACTAGCGGGAGTACCGGGGAGCTGTTTTTT.

The gene calls are TRBV7-6 and TRBJ2-3; perhaps TRBD2 as D (5 bases). This CDR3 contains 15 residues. Germline V gives CDR1 SGHVS, CDR2 FNYEAQ. Trimming pared 7 bases from V and 2 bases from J, leaving 16 bases between. CDR3 loop: CASTRGSMITDTQYF. CDR3 coding DNA: TGTGCCAGCACTAGAGGGTCCATGATCACAGATACGCAGTATTTT.

This CDR3 is CASSFRDRGQETQYF. In nucleotides, the CDR3 is TGTGCCAGCAGCTTCCGGGACAGGGGCCAAGAGACCCAGTACTTC. The chain joins TRBV9 to TRBJ2-5; 10 bases are shared with TRBD1. Germline CDR1 SGDLS, CDR2 YYNGEE. V shed 4 bases and J 1 base; nucleotides not matched to a gene: 4. The CDR3 spans 15 residues.

The chain has TRBV2 and TRBJ2-5, with 10 bases aligning to TRBD2. Germline lookup yields CDR1 SNHLY and CDR2 FYNNEI. The CDR3 has 14 amino acids. Trimming at V came to 6 bases and at J to 3 bases, leaving 4 bases not matched to a gene. CDR3 DNA: TGTGCCAGCAGATATACTAGCGGGGAAGAGACCCAGTACTTC. Translation gives CASRYTSGEETQYF.

V and J are TRBV6-5 and TRBJ2-1, with 8 bases that match TRBD2. The CDR3 covers 16 residues. Unmatched junction bases numbered 6, after V lost 0 bases and J lost 5 bases. Germline V gene lookup returns CDR1 MNHEY and CDR2 SVGAGI. The CDR3 loop is CASSYSPGGGNNEQFF. CDR3 bases: TGTGCCAGCAGTTACTCCCCGGGCGGGGGGAACAATGAGCAGTTCTTC.

This chain uses TRBV7-9 with TRBJ2-4; D remains ambiguous. The length of the CDR3 is 13 residues. Germline CDR1 is SEHNR and CDR2 is FQNEAQ (reference sequence). Trimming cost V 0 bases and J 9 bases, with 9 bases left between them. The CDR3 region has the DNA TGTGCCAGCAGCTTAGCAGGAGCCGGCATTCAGTACTTC. Amino acid sequence: CASSLAGAGIQYF.

V is TRBV7-3 and J is TRBJ2-1; TRBD1 matches at 10 bases. Trimming at V came to 5 bases and at J to 3 bases, leaving 4 bases not matched to a gene. This CDR3 contains 15 residues. Looked up from germline, CDR1 is SGHTA and CDR2 is FQGTGA. CDR3 in amino acids: CASSRGQGGYNEQFF. CDR3 coding DNA: TGTGCCAGCAGCCGCGGACAGGGGGGCTACAATGAGCAGTTCTTC.

This clone was seen a handful of times. This chain joins TRBV9 and TRBJ2-7, with 11 bases aligning to TRBD1. Trimming took 3 bases from V and 5 from J; bases not matched to a gene: 7. The CDR3 consists of 15 residues. CDR1 is SGDLS and CDR2 is YYNGEE in the germline V gene. The CDR3, as DNA: TGTGCCAGCAGCGCCTCGGGGACAGGGGGGAACGAGCAGTACTTC. It is translated as CASSASGTGGNEQYF.

V and J are TRBV7-9 and TRBJ1-1, with no clear D. CDR3 size: 15 residues. The V gene lost 3 bases and the J gene lost 2 bases, with 13 bases spanning the gap. Germline assignment: CDR1 SEHNR and CDR2 FQNEAQ (reference sequence). The CDR3 is CASSFYGRENTEAFF. CDR3 nucleotide sequence: TGTGCCAGCAGCTTTTATGGGAGGGAAAACACTGAAGCTTTCTTT.

This chain joins TRBV5-1 and TRBJ1-1; maybe TRBD1 (6 bases). Trimming removed 5 bases at V and 4 bases at J, with 18 bases between. CDR3 length equals 15 residues. Germline CDR1 is SGHRS and CDR2 is YFSETQ. The CDR3 is CASRRVGGRSTEAFF. The CDR3 nucleotides are TGCGCCAGCAGGAGAGTGGGGGGGCGTTCCACTGAAGCTTTCTTT.

The chain has TRBV28 and TRBJ2-5; D call uncertain. The V gene's germline CDR1 is MDHEN and CDR2 SYDVKM. Trimming pared 3 bases from V and 2 bases from J, leaving 19 bases between. The CDR3 length is 17 residues. Here the CDR3 reads CASSLGKITLQQETQYF. The CDR3 DNA reads as TGTGCCAGCAGTTTGGGCAAGATAACGTTACAGCAAGAGACCCAGTACTTC. Supplemented by reference TRBV28 and TRBJ2-5, the full variable domain reads DVKVTQSSRYLVKRTGEKVFLECVQDMDHENMFWYRQDPGLGLRLIYFSYDVKMKEKGDIPEGYSVSREKKERFSLILESASTNQTSMYLCASSLGKITLQQETQYFGPGTRLLVL.

The rearrangement links TRBV4-3 to TRBJ1-2; no clear D. Germline CDR1 and CDR2: LGHNA and YSLEER. The V gene lost 0 bases and the J gene lost 1 base, with 6 bases spanning the gap. The CDR3 covers 14 residues. CDR3 residues: CASSQDSFNYGYTF. The CDR3 bases are TGCGCCAGCAGCCAAGATTCCTTTAACTATGGCTACACCTTC.

V usage is TRBV5-6 and J usage is TRBJ2-1; no reliable D call. Per the germline V gene, CDR1 is SGHDT and CDR2 is YYEEEE. CDR3 length equals 14 residues. V lost 0 bases and J 9 bases, leaving 13 bases between the germline ends. CDR3 amino acids: CASSLDLGLSEQFF. DNA of the CDR3: TGTGCCAGCAGCTTGGATCTCGGGTTGAGTGAGCAGTTCTTC.

The J gene is TRBJ2-1, the V gene TRBV5-1, with 9 nucleotides matching TRBD1. With 2 bases clipped from V and 4 bases from J, the junction kept 4 bases outside the gene matches. CDR3 length: 15 amino acids. Per the germline V gene, CDR1 is SGHRS and CDR2 is YFSETQ. The CDR3 here is CASSFRDREYNEQFF. DNA for the CDR3: TGCGCCAGCAGCTTCCGGGACAGGGAATACAATGAGCAGTTCTTC.

This chain joins TRBV27 and TRBJ2-3; 13 bases align to TRBD2. This CDR3 has 18 amino acids. The V and J ends lost 5 bases and 2 bases, in that order; junction bases with no gene match: 10. CDR1 MNHEY and CDR2 SMNVEV come from the germline V gene (reference sequence). CDR3 residues: CASSPRTSGGAITDTQYF. CDR3 DNA sequence: TGTGCCAGCAGTCCCCGGACTAGCGGGGGTGCGATCACAGATACGCAGTATTTT.

This clone showed up just once. The rearrangement uses TRBV7-2 and TRBJ2-7, with 7 bases identical to TRBD2. Germline assignment: CDR1 SGHTA and CDR2 FQGNSA. The CDR3 is 14 amino acids. V shed 4 bases, J shed 6 bases, and the junction held 9 bases outside the gene matches. As DNA, the CDR3 is TGTGCCAGCAGCTCAAATATGGGGGGGTCCGAGCAGTACTTC. It is translated as CASSSNMGGSEQYF.

The chain carries TRBV7-9 and TRBJ2-7, with 10 bases matching TRBD2. The CDR3 extends over 15 amino acids. Losses at the gene ends were 1 base for V and 7 bases for J; bases not matched to a gene: 7. The germline CDR1 and CDR2 sequences are SEHNR and FQNEAQ (reference sequence). The chain's CDR3 is CASSLVASGSQEQYF. For the CDR3, the DNA is TGTGCCAGCAGCTTAGTGGCTAGCGGGAGTCAAGAGCAGTACTTC.

The CDR3 here is CASSETDMNTEAFF. The DNA for the CDR3 is TGTGCCAGCAGTGAGACAGACATGAACACTGAAGCTTTCTTT. The rearrangement joins TRBV6-1 to TRBJ1-1, with D maybe TRBD1 (5 bases). Germline-derived CDR1 and CDR2 are MNHNS and SASEGT. Trimming took 3 bases from V and 0 from J, leaving 8 bases between them. This CDR3 is 14 amino acids long.

This clone came up a few times. DNA of the CDR3: TGTGCCAGCAGCGCCAGGGACAGGGGAATTGGTGGCTACACCTTC. This translates into CASSARDRGIGGYTF. The chain uses TRBV9 and TRBJ1-2, with TRBD1 matching 10 bases. From germline, CDR1 is SGDLS and CDR2 YYNGEE. The CDR3 contains 15 residues. After removal of 3 bases from V and 7 bases from J, the junction contained 9 bases not matched to a gene.

The chain joins TRBV6-5 to TRBJ1-1; D unclear. CDR3 length equals 13 residues. Germline-derived CDR1 and CDR2 are MNHEY and SVGAGI. V was trimmed by 0 bases and J by 1 base, leaving 3 bases between them. The CDR3 loop reads CASSYSANTEAFF. In nucleotides, the CDR3 is TGTGCCAGCAGTTACTCGGCGAACACTGAAGCTTTCTTT.

V usage is TRBV25-1 and J usage is TRBJ1-4, with 12 bases fitting TRBD1. V dropped 6 bases and J dropped 2; count of bases not matched to a gene: 7. CDR1 is MGHDK and CDR2 is SYGVNS in the germline V gene. The CDR3 sequence is 17 residues long. The CDR3 spells CASSEPGQGATNEKLFF. CDR3 in DNA: TGTGCCAGCAGCGAACCGGGACAGGGGGCGACTAATGAAAAACTGTTTTTT.